The clone carrying this T cell receptor (beta chain) showed up many times. The antigen is undetermined. TCRdb reprocessed the reads with MiXCR, giving one entry per CDR3 protein. The sample records about 230,000 distinct CDR3 sequences, around 6.2% being singletons. V lost 1 base and J 4 bases, leaving 13 bases between the germline ends. Germline loops: CDR1 LGHNA, CDR2 YNFKEQ. This CDR3 is 15 amino acids long. This specimen belongs to a study of T cell repertoires in cytomegalovirus infection. Turning to the study itself: Evidence of both CMV infection and a matching HLA type came from public TCR beta signatures.

Points from the study as a whole: Carriers of CMV plus the relevant HLA were identified by cumulative public TCR beta family frequency. Clonotypes of TCR beta that were HLA-C-restricted and CMV-specific dominated the ex vivo response.

The chain employs TRBV4-2 and TRBJ1-1; tentative D call: TRBD1 (5 bases). The clonotype comes from a human donor in good health (CMV status not recorded). Some clones in this sample may be carry-over from other donors' samples. The sample comprised PBMCs. The CDR3 coding sequence is TGTGCCAGCAGCCAAGTTTTGGGGGGAGGCACTGAAGCTTTCTTT. It specifies CASSQVLGGGTEAFF.